Below are 24 T cell receptor beta chains sequenced from a single sample in a study of T cell responses to AZD1222 COVID-19 vaccine. Measured with immunoSEQ multiplex PCR; TCRdb has only the in-frame clones, and not every one. Of some 190,000 clones listed, approximately 93% are singletons. Sequencing was performed on peripheral blood, taken 28 days after the second AZD1222 dose. These receptors originate from an adult who received the AZD1222 COVID-19 vaccine.

The chain uses TRBV12-3 or TRBV12-4 and TRBJ1-1; D unresolved. This CDR3 is 12 amino acids long. Trimming stripped 5 bases from V and 3 bases from J, with 7 bases between. The CDR3 bases are TGTGCCAGCAGTCCCCCGTACACTGAAGCTTTCTTT. Translation gives CASSPPYTEAFF.

The chain has TRBV6-1 and TRBJ2-3; 9 bases map to TRBD1. CDR1 is MNHNS and CDR2 is SASEGT in the germline V gene. After removal of 1 base from V and 4 bases from J, the junction contained 3 bases not matched to a gene. There are 15 residues in the CDR3. In nucleotides, the CDR3 is TGTGCCAGCAGTGAAGACAGGGGGCAGGCAGATACGCAGTATTTT. Amino acid sequence: CASSEDRGQADTQYF.

The chain combines TRBV11-3 with TRBJ2-1; no clear D gene. V was cut by 0 bases and J by 1 base, with 10 bases left in between. The CDR3 runs to 16 residues. CDR1 is SGHNT, CDR2 YENEEA, per germline. DNA for the CDR3: TGTGCCAGCAGCTTAGATGGGTTAGTGTCCTACAATGAGCAGTTCTTC. Translated: CASSLDGLVSYNEQFF.

J is TRBJ2-7 and V is TRBV30; TRBD1 agrees at 10 bases. Germline CDR1 is GTSNPN and CDR2 is SVGIG (reference sequence). The V gene end was trimmed by 3 bases and the J gene end by 3 bases; junction bases not matched to a gene: 2. The CDR3 sequence is 13 residues long. CDR3 sequence: CAWRGQGVYEQYF. CDR3 in DNA: TGTGCCTGGAGAGGACAGGGGGTCTACGAGCAGTACTTC.

The chain uses TRBV6-6 and TRBJ1-5; the match to TRBD1 covers 7 bases. There are 15 residues in the CDR3. The J segment lost 2 bases and the V segment lost 5 bases, leaving 6 bases of the junction unmatched. The germline gives CDR1 MNHNY, CDR2 SVGAGI (reference sequence). In nucleotides, the CDR3 is TGTGCCAGCAGTGCCCGGACAGGAGGCAATCAGCCCCAGCATTTT. Protein sequence: CASSARTGGNQPQHF.

The chain links TRBV7-9 to TRBJ2-4, with a weak D call TRBD1 (6 bases). V was pared by 5 bases and J by 3 bases, with 17 bases between. The CDR3 is 16 amino acids. Germline V gives CDR1 SEHNR, CDR2 FQNEAQ (reference sequence). CDR3 DNA sequence: TGTGCCAGCAGCCTAGGACAGCGCTTGGGCAAAAACATTCAGTACTTC. It encodes CASSLGQRLGKNIQYF.

The genes are TRBV18 and TRBJ2-5; a weak D match, TRBD1 (6 bases). Trimming took 3 bases from V and 4 from J, leaving 21 bases between them. CDR1 KGHSH and CDR2 LQKENI come from the germline V gene. There are 17 residues in the CDR3. The CDR3 DNA follows: TGTGCCAGCTCACCGGGGACCGTGGACAGAATAAGAGAGACCCAGTACTTC. The encoded protein is CASSPGTVDRIRETQYF. The full variable domain, rest sourced from reference TRBV18 and TRBJ2-5, is NAGVMQNPRHLVRRRGQEARLRCSPMKGHSHVYWYRQLPEEGLKFMVYLQKENIIDESGMPKERFSAEFPKEGPSILRIQQVVRGDSAAYFCASSPGTVDRIRETQYFGPGTRLLVL.

The rearrangement joins TRBV18 to TRBJ2-2; TRBD2 might be the D (5 bases). V was clipped by 3 bases and J by 0 bases, with 14 bases between them. The CDR3 has 17 amino acids. CDR1 and CDR2 from the germline V gene are KGHSH and LQKENI. CDR3 sequence reads: CASSPKYGESNTGELFF. CDR3 DNA sequence: TGTGCCAGCTCACCTAAGTACGGGGAGTCGAACACCGGGGAGCTGTTTTTT. Drawing the rest from reference TRBV18 and TRBJ2-2, the complete variable domain is NAGVMQNPRHLVRRRGQEARLRCSPMKGHSHVYWYRQLPEEGLKFMVYLQKENIIDESGMPKERFSAEFPKEGPSILRIQQVVRGDSAAYFCASSPKYGESNTGELFFGEGSRLTVL.

This rearrangement joins TRBV2 to TRBJ2-3, with 8 positions matching TRBD1. Unmatched junction bases numbered 1, after V lost 6 bases and J lost 2 bases. The CDR3 is 13 amino acids. From germline, CDR1 is SNHLY and CDR2 FYNNEI. The DNA of the CDR3 is TGTGCCAGCAGGGACAGGGCCACAGATACGCAGTATTTT. It is translated as CASRDRATDTQYF.

This chain links TRBV11-2 with TRBJ1-1; D call uncertain. Germline V lookup: CDR1 SGHAT, CDR2 FQNNGV. This CDR3 spans 15 amino acids. V gave up 3 bases and J gave up 1 base, with 12 bases separating them. The DNA for the CDR3 is TGTGCCAGCAGCTTTACCCCCCTCGCGAACACTGAAGCTTTCTTT. This encodes CASSFTPLANTEAFF.

The chain joins TRBV5-5 to TRBJ1-4; 7 nucleotides match TRBD1. The CDR3 loop spans 15 amino acids. V lost 8 bases, J lost 7 bases, and 14 bases stayed unmatched. Germline CDR1 and CDR2: SGHKS and YYEKEE (reference sequence). CDR3 residues: CASTRGQAGSEKLFF. DNA for the CDR3: TGTGCCAGTACCCGTGGACAGGCGGGTAGTGAAAAACTGTTTTTT.

The V and J genes are TRBV19 and TRBJ1-6, with 8 bases that match TRBD1. This CDR3 is 17 amino acids long. Germline CDR1 reads LNHDA; CDR2 reads SQIVND (reference sequence). V shed 4 bases, J shed 2 bases, and the junction held 7 bases outside the gene matches. CDR3 coding DNA: TGTGCCAGTAGTACCTACAGGGGGAGCGCCTATAATTCACCCCTCCACTTT. Translated, it gives CASSTYRGSAYNSPLHF.

The count of this clone is one. Here the CDR3 reads CSVEGEPGTSGSEQYF. The CDR3 DNA is TGCAGCGTTGAAGGCGAACCCGGGACTAGCGGGAGCGAGCAGTACTTC. The chain combines TRBV29-1 with TRBJ2-7, with 14 positions matching TRBD2. With V trimmed by 1 base and J by 6 bases, 8 bases remained unmatched. This CDR3 region has 16 residues. CDR1 SQVTM and CDR2 ANQGSEA come from the germline V gene.

This chain uses TRBV2 with TRBJ1-4; a possible D gene is TRBD1 (5 bases). Deletions cut 7 bases from V and 3 bases from J, with 21 bases between. The germline V gene encodes CDR1 SNHLY and CDR2 FYNNEI. There are 17 residues in the CDR3. Written as DNA, the CDR3 is TGTGCCAGCACCGAGGACATCTCCCCAGAGCCTAATGAAAAACTGTTTTTT. It translates to CASTEDISPEPNEKLFF.

In nucleotides, the CDR3 is TGCGCCAGCCGACTAGCGGGAGGGCAAGGAACCGGGGAGCTGTTTTTT. It encodes CASRLAGGQGTGELFF. The chain couples TRBV10-2 to TRBJ2-2, with 14 nucleotides matching TRBD2. J was trimmed by 5 bases and V by 8 bases; bases with no gene match: 7. The CDR3 is made up of 16 amino acids. Germline CDR1 and CDR2: WSHSY and SAAADI.

The rearrangement links TRBV7-8 to TRBJ2-2, with D perhaps assigned TRBD1 or TRBD2 (6 bases each). In germline, CDR1 is SGHVS, CDR2 FQNEAQ. The CDR3 length is 14 residues. V was shortened by 5 bases and J by 5 bases, with 12 bases between the two germline ends. The DNA for the CDR3 is TGTGCCAGCAGCCCCCAGGGGAGGACCGGGGAGCTGTTTTTT. Protein product: CASSPQGRTGELFF.

CDR3 DNA sequence: TGTGCCAGCAGCCCTATCCCCACGACAGGGTTGGGGAACACTGAAGCTTTCTTT. Its protein product is CASSPIPTTGLGNTEAFF. V and J are TRBV7-9 and TRBJ1-1; 7 bases are a match to TRBD1. The CDR3 has 18 residues. The V gene end was trimmed by 5 bases and the J gene end by 1 base; junction bases not matched to a gene: 16. Germline CDR1 is SEHNR and CDR2 is FQNEAQ (reference sequence).

The rearrangement links TRBV6-5 to TRBJ1-1, with 7 bases identical to TRBD1. The V gene's germline CDR1 is MNHEY and CDR2 SVGAGI. The CDR3 has 14 amino acids. V lost 6 bases, J lost 5 bases, and 9 bases stayed unmatched. CDR3 bases: TGTGCCAGCAGCAAACCGACAGGGCGAACTGAAGCTTTCTTT. Protein product: CASSKPTGRTEAFF.

The chain carries TRBV19 and TRBJ1-1; D is unresolved. This CDR3 spans 15 amino acids. Per the germline V gene, CDR1 is LNHDA and CDR2 is SQIVND (reference sequence). Trimming cost V 7 bases and J 0 bases, with 15 bases left between them. The CDR3 DNA follows: TGTGCCAGTAATTTGATAGGCGACTTGAACACTGAAGCTTTCTTT. This sequence encodes CASNLIGDLNTEAFF.

The chain carries TRBV4-1 and TRBJ2-5; perhaps TRBD2 as D (5 bases). Trimming took 2 bases from V and 5 from J, leaving 9 bases between them. CDR3 length: 13 residues. Germline assignment: CDR1 MGHRA and CDR2 YSYEKL. The CDR3 spells CASSQWRWETQYF. The CDR3 DNA reads as TGCGCCAGCAGCCAATGGAGGTGGGAGACCCAGTACTTC.

The V and J genes are TRBV4-1 and TRBJ2-3; the D is unclear. CDR1 is MGHRA, CDR2 YSYEKL, per germline. V dropped 1 base and J dropped 6 bases, with 8 bases sitting between them. The CDR3 is 13 residues long. CDR3: CASSQVVLDTQYF. Written as DNA, the CDR3 is TGCGCCAGCAGCCAAGTCGTGTTGGATACGCAGTATTTT.

V and J are TRBV5-6 and TRBJ1-2, with TRBD1 as a possible D gene (6 bases). The V gene lost 1 base and the J gene lost 4 bases, with 26 bases spanning the gap. CDR1 SGHDT and CDR2 YYEEEE come from the germline V gene. The length of the CDR3 is 19 residues. CDR3 sequence: CASSLLSPSRGPRGYGYTF. CDR3 DNA: TGTGCCAGCAGCTTGCTTTCCCCTTCGCGGGGGCCTCGTGGCTATGGCTACACCTTC.

The rearrangement joins TRBV5-1 to TRBJ1-1, with 7 bases aligning to TRBD1. The germline V gene encodes CDR1 SGHRS and CDR2 YFSETQ. This CDR3 comprises 16 residues. The J segment lost 4 bases and the V segment lost 4 bases, leaving 13 bases of the junction unmatched. DNA for the CDR3: TGCGCCAGCAGCCCTCCCGGCCCAGGGGGGAGCACTGAAGCTTTCTTT. Amino acid sequence: CASSPPGPGGSTEAFF.

This sequence joins TRBV6-2 or TRBV6-3 and TRBJ1-3, with D hard to call. Per the germline V gene, CDR1 is MNHEY and CDR2 is SVGEGT. There are 17 residues in the CDR3. V lost 2 bases to trimming and J lost 0 bases, with 14 bases between them. In DNA form, the CDR3 reads TGTGCCAGCAGTTACAATCGGGTCGGCAGCTCTGGAAACACCATATATTTT. It is translated as CASSYNRVGSSGNTIYF.